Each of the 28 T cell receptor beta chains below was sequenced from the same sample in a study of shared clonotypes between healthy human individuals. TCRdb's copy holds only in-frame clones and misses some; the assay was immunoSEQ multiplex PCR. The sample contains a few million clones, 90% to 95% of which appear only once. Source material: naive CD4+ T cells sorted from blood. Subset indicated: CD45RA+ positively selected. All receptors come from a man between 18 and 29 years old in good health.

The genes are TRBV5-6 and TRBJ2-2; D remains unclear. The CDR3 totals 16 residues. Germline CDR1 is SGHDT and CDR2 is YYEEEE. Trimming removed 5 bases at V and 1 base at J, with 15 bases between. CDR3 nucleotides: TGTGCCAGCAGTCTGCGGCGGATTGAGAACACCGGGGAGCTGTTTTTT. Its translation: CASSLRRIENTGELFF. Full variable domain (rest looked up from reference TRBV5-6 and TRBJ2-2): DAGVTQSPTHLIKTRGQQVTLRCSPKSGHDTVSWYQQALGQGPQFIFQYYEEEERQRGNFPDRFSGHQFPNYSSELNVNALLLGDSALYLCASSLRRIENTGELFFGEGSRLTVL.

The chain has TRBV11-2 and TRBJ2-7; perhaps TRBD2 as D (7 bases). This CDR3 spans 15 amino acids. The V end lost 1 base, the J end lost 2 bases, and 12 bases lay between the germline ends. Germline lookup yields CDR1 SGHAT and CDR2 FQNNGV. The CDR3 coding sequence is TGTGCCAGCAGCTTAGGGCGGGGGCCCACCTACGAGCAGTACTTC. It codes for CASSLGRGPTYEQYF.

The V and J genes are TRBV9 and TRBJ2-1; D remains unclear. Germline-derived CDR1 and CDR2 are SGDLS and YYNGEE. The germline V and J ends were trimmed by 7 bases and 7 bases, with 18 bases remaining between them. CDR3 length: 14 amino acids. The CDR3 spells CASCQDLTTNEQFF. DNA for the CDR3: TGTGCCAGCTGCCAGGACCTAACGACGAATGAGCAGTTCTTC.

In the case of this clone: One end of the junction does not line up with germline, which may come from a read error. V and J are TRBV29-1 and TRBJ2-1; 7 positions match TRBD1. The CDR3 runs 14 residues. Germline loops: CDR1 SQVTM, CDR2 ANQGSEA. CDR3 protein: CSVQDGTDHNEQFF. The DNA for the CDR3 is TGCAGCGTTCAAGACGGGACAGACCACAATGAGCAGTTCTTC.

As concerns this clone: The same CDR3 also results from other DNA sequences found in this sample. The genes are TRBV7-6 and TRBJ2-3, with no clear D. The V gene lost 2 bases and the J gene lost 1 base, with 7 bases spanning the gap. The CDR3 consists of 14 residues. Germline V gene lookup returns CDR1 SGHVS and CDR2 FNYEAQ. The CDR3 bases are TGTGCCAGCAGCTTATTCGGCGGCACAGATACGCAGTATTTT. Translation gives CASSLFGGTDTQYF.

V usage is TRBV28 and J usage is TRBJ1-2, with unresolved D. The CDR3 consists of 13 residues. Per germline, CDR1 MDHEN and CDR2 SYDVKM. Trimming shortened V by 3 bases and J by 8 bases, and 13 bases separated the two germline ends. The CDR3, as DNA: TGTGCCAGCAGTTTCCAGAATGCGGGGGGCTACACCTTC. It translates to CASSFQNAGGYTF.

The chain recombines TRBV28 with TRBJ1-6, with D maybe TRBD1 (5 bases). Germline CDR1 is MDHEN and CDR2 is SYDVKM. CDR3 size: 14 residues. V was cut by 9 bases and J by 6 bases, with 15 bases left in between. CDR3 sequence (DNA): TGTGCCAGTATCGCTGGGGGTGGTAATTCACCCCTCCACTTT. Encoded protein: CASIAGGGNSPLHF.

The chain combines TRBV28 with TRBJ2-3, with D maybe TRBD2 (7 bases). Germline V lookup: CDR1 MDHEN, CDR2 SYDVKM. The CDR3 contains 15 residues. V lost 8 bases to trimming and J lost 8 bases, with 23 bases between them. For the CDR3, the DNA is TGTGCCAGCCCCCCGGGGGGCAGCGTCCATTCTACGCAGTATTTT. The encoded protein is CASPPGGSVHSTQYF.

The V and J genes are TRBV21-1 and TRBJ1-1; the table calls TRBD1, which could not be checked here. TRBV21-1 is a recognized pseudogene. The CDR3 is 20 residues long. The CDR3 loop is CASSKETPTGVFLRNTEAFF. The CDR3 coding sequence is TGTGCCAGCAGCAAAGAAACCCCGACAGGGGTTTTTCTCAGGAACACTGAAGCTTTCTTT.

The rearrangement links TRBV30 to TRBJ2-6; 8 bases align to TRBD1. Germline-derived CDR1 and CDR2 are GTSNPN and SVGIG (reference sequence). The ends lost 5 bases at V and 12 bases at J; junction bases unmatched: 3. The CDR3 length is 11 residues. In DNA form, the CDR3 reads TGTGCCTGGGGACAGGGAAGCGTCCTGACTTTC. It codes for CAWGQGSVLTF. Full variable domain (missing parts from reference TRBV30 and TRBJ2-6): SQTIHQWPATLVQPVGSPLSLECTVEGTSNPNLYWYRQAAGRGLQLLFYSVGIGQISSEVPQNLSASRPQDRQFILSSKKLLLSDSGFYLCAWGQGSVLTFGAGSRLTVL.

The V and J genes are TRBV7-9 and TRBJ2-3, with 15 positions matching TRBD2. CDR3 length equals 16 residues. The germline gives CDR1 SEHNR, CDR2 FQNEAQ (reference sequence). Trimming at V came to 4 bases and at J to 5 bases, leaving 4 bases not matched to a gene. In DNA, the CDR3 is TGTGCCAGCAGCTCGGGACTAGCGGGGGGAAGAGATACGCAGTATTTT. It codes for CASSSGLAGGRDTQYF.

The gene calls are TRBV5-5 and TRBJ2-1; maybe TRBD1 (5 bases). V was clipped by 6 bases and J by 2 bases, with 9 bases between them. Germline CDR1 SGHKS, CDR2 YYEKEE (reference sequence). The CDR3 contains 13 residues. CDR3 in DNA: TGTGCCAGCATCCAGGACACCTACAATGAGCAGTTCTTC. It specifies CASIQDTYNEQFF.

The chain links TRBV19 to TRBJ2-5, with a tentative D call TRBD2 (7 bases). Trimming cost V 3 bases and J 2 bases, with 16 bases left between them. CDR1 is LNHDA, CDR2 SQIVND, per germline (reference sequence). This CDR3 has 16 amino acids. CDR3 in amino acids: CASSIGGRGTQETQYF. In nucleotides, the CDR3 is TGTGCCAGTAGTATCGGGGGGCGGGGTACACAAGAGACCCAGTACTTC.

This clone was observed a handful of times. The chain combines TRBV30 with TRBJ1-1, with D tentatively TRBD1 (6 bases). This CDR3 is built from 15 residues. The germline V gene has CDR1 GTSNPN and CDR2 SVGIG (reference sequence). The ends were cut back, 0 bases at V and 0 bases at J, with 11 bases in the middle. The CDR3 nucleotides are TGTGCCTGGAGTGTAGGGGGGCAGGTGAACACTGAAGCTTTCTTT. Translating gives CAWSVGGQVNTEAFF.

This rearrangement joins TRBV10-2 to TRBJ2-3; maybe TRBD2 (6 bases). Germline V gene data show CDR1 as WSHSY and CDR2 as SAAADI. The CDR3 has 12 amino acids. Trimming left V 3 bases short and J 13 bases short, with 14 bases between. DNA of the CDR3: TGCGCCAGCAGTGACCCCCCCGGGAGAAAGTATTTT. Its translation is CASSDPPGRKYF.

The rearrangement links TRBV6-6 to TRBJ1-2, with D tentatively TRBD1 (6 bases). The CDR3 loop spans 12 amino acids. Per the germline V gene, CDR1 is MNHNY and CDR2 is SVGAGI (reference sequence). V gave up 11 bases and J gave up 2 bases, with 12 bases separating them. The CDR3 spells CACRDTNYGYTF. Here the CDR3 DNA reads TGTGCCTGTCGGGACACGAACTATGGCTACACCTTC.

Here the CDR3 DNA reads TGTGCCAGCAGCTCTGCGGGACAGCTCACAGATACGCAGTATTTT. Translating it yields CASSSAGQLTDTQYF. The V gene is TRBV11-2, the J gene TRBJ2-3; D possibly corresponds to TRBD1 (7 bases). From germline, CDR1 is SGHAT and CDR2 FQNNGV. This CDR3 is 15 amino acids long. V lost 4 bases, J lost 2 bases, and 13 bases lay in between.

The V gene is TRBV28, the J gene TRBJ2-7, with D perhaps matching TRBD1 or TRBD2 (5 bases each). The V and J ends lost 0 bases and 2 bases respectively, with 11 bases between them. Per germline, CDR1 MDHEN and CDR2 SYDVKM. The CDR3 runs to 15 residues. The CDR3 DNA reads TGTGCCAGCAGTTTATGGTGGGGGAGCGCCTACGAGCAGTACTTC. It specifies CASSLWWGSAYEQYF.

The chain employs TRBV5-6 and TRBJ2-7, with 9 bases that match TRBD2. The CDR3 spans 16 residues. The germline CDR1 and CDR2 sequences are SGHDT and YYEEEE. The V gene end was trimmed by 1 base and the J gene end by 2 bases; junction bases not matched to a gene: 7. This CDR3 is CASSLLAGTTTYEQYF. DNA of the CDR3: TGTGCCAGCAGCTTGCTAGCGGGGACCACAACCTACGAGCAGTACTTC.

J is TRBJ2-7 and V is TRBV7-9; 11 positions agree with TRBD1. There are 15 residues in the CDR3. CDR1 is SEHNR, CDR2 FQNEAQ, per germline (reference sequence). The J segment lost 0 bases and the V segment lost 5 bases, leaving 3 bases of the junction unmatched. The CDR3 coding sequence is TGTGCCAGCAGCCTCGGGACAGGGGGCTCCTACGAGCAGTACTTC. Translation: CASSLGTGGSYEQYF.

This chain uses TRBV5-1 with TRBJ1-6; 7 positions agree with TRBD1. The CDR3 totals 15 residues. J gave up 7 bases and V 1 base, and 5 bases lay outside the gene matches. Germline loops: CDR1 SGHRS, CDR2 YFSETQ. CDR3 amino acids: CASSLRTGVNSPLHF. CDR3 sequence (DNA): TGCGCCAGCAGCTTGAGAACAGGGGTAAATTCACCCCTCCACTTT.

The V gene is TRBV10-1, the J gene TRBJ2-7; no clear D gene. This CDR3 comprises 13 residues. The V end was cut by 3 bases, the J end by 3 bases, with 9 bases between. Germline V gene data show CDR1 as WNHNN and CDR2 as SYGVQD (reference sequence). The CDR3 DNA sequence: TGCGCCAGCAGTGACCCCCCAGGCTACGAGCAGTACTTC. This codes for CASSDPPGYEQYF.

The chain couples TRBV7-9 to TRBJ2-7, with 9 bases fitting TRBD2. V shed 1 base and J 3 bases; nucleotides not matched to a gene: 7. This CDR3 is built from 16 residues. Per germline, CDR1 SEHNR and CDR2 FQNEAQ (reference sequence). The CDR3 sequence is CASSLVGTSKNYEQYF. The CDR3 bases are TGTGCCAGCAGCTTAGTAGGGACTAGCAAAAACTACGAGCAGTACTTC.

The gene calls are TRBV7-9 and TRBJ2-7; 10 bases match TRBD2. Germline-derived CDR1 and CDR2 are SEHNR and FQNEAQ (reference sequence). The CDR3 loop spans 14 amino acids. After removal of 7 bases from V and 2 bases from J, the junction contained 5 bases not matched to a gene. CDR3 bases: TGTGCCAGCACGCGGACTAGCGGAGCCTACGAGCAGTACTTC. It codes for CASTRTSGAYEQYF.

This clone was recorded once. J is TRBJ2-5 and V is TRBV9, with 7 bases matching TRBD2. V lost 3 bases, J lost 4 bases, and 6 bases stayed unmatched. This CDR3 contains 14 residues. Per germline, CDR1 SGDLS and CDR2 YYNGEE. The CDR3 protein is CASSGQGGIETQYF. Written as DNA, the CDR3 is TGTGCCAGCAGCGGGCAGGGAGGGATAGAGACCCAGTACTTC.

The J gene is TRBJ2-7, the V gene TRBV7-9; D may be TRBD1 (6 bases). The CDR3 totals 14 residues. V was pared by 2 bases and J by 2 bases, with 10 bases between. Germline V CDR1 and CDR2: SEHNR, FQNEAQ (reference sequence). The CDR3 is CASSLRRGPYEQYF. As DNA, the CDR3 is TGTGCCAGCAGCTTACGCAGGGGTCCCTACGAGCAGTACTTC. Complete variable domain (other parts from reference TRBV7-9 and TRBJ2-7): DTGVSQNPRHKITKRGQNVTFRCDPISEHNRLYWYRQTLGQGPEFLTYFQNEAQLEKSRLLSDRFSAERPKGSFSTLEIQRTEQGDSAMYLCASSLRRGPYEQYFGPGTRLTVT.

The CDR3 is CASSKSRPSNQPQHF. Written as DNA, the CDR3 is TGTGCCAGCAGCAAATCCCGCCCTAGCAATCAGCCCCAGCATTTT. The chain is built from TRBV21-1 and TRBJ1-5. TRBV21-1 is classified as a pseudogene. CDR3 length: 15 residues.

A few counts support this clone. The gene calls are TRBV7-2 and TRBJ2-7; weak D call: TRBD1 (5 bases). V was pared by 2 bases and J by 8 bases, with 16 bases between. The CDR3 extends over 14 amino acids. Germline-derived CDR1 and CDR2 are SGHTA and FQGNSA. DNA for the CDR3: TGTGCCAGCAGCTTAAACCCAGGGTTGATGAAGCAGTACTTC. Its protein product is CASSLNPGLMKQYF. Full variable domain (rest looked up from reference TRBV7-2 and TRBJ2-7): GAGVSQSPSNKVTEKGKDVELRCDPISGHTALYWYRQSLGQGLEFLIYFQGNSAPDKSGLPSDRFSAERTGGSVSTLTIQRTQQEDSAVYLCASSLNPGLMKQYFGPGTRLTVT.